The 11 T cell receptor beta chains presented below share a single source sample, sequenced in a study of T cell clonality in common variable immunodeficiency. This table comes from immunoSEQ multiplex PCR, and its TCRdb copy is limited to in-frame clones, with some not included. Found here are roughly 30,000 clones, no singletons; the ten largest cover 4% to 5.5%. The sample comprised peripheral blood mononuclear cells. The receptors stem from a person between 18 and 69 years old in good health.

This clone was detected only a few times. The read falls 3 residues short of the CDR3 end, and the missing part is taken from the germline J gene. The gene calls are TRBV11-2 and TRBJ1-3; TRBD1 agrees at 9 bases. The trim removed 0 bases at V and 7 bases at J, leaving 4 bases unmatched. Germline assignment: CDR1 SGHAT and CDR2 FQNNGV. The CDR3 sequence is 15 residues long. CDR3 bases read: TGTGCCAGCAGCTTAGAAGGGACAGGGAGGAACACC. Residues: CASSLEGTGRNT. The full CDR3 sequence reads CASSLEGTGRNTIYF.

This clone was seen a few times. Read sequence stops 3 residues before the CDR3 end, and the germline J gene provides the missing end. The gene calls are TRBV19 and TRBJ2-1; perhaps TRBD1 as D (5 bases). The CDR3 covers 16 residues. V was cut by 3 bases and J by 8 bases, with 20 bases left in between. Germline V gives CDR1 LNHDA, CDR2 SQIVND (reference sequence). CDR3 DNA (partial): TGTGCCAGTAGTATGGGTCCAGGGCAGGGTGTAGATGAG. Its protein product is CASSMGPGQGVDE. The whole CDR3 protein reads CASSMGPGQGVDEQFF.

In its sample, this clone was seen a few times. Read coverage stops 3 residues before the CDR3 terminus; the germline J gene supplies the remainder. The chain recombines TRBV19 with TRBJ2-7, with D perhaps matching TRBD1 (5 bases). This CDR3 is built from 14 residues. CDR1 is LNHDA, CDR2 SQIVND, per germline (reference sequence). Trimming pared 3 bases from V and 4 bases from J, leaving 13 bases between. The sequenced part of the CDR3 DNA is TGTGCCAGTAGTATTGCCTATTCAGGGTACGAG. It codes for CASSIAYSGYE. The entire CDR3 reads CASSIAYSGYEQYF. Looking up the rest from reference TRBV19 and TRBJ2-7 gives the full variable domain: DGGITQSPKYLFRKEGQNVTLSCEQNLNHDAMYWYRQDPGQGLRLIYYSQIVNDFQKGDIAEGYSVSREKKESFPLTVTSAQKNPTAFYLCASSIAYSGYEQYFGPGTRLTVT.

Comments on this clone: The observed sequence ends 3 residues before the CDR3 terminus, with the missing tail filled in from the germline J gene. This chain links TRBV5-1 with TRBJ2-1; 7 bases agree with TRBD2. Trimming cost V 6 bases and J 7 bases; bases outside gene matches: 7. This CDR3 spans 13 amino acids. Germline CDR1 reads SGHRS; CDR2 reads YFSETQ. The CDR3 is CASTRLGGNEQFF. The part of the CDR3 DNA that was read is TGCGCCAGCACTCGTCTGGGGGGGAATGAG.

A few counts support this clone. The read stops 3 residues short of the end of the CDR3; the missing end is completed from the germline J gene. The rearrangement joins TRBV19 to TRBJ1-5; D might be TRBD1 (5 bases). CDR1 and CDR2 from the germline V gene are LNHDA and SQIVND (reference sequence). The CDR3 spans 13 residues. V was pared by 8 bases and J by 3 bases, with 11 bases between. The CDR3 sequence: CASYDRDNQPQHF. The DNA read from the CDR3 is TGTGCCAGTTACGACAGAGACAATCAGCCC. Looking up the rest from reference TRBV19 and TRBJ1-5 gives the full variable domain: DGGITQSPKYLFRKEGQNVTLSCEQNLNHDAMYWYRQDPGQGLRLIYYSQIVNDFQKGDIAEGYSVSREKKESFPLTVTSAQKNPTAFYLCASYDRDNQPQHFGDGTRLSIL.

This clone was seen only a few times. The CDR3 DNA, read in part, is TGCAGTGCTTACGGACTAGCGGGAGGGGACAACAATGAG. This sequence encodes CSAYGLAGGDNNE. The whole CDR3 sequence is CSAYGLAGGDNNEQFF. This chain joins TRBV20-1 and TRBJ2-1, with 15 bases lining up with TRBD2. The read terminates 3 residues ahead of where the CDR3 ends, so the germline J gene completes it. CDR1 DFQATT and CDR2 SNEGSKA come from the germline V gene (reference sequence). This CDR3 has 16 residues. The V segment lost 5 bases and the J segment 5 bases; nucleotides outside the gene matches: 7.

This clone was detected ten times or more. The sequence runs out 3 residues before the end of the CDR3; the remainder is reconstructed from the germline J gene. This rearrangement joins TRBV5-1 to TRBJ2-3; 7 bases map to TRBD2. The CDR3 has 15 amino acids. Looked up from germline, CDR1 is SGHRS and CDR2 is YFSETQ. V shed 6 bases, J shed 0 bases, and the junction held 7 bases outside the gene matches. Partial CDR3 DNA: TGCGCCAGCATGGCTAGCGGACCTAGCACAGATACG. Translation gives CASMASGPSTDT. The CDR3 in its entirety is CASMASGPSTDTQYF.

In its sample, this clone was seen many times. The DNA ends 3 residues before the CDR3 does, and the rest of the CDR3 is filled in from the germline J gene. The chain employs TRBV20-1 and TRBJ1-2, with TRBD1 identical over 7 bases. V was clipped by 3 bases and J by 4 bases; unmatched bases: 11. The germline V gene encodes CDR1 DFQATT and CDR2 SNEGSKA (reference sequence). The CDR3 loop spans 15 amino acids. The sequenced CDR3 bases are TGCAGTGCTAGGACAGGGATAGGTGTGTCCTATGGC. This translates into CSARTGIGVSYG. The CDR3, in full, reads CSARTGIGVSYGYTF.

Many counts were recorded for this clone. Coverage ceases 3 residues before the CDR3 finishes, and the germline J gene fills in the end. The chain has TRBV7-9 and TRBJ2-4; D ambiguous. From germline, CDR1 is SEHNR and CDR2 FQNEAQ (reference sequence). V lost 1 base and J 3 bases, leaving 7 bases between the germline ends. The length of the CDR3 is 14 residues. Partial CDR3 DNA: TGTGCCAGCAGCTTAGGCACTTTCAAAAACATT. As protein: CASSLGTFKNI. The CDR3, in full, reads CASSLGTFKNIQYF. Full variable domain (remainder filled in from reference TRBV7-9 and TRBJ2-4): DTGVSQNPRHKITKRGQNVTFRCDPISEHNRLYWYRQTLGQGPEFLTYFQNEAQLEKSRLLSDRFSAERPKGSFSTLEIQRTEQGDSAMYLCASSLGTFKNIQYFGAGTRLSVL.

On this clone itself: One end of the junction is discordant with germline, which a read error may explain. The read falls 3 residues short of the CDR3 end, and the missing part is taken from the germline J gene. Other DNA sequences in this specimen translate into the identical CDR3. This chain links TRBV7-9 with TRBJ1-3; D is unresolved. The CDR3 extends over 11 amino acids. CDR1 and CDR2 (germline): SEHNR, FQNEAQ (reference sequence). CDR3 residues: CASSSRDTIYF. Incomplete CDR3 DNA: TGTGCCAGCAGCTCACGCGACACG.

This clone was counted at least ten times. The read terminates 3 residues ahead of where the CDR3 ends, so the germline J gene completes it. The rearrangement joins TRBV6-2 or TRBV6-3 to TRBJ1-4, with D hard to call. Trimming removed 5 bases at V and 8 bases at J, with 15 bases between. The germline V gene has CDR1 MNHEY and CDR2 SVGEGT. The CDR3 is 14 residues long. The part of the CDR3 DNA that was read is TGTGCCAGCAGTCCGGCCCTCCAGCGCGAAAAA. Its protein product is CASSPALQREK. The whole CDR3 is CASSPALQREKLFF.